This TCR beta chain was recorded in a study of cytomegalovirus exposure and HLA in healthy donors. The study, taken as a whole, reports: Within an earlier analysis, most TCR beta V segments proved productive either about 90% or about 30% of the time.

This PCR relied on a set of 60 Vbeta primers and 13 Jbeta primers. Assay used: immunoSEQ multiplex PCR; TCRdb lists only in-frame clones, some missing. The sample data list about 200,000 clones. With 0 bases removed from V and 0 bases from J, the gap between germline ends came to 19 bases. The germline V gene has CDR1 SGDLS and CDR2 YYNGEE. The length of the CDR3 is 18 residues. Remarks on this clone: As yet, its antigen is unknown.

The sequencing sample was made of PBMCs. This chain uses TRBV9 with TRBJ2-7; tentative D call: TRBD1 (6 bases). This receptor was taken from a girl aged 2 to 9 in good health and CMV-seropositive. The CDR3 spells CASSVGPGHTDSSYEQYF. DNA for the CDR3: TGTGCCAGCAGCGTAGGTCCGGGACATACGGACAGCTCCTACGAGCAGTACTTC.